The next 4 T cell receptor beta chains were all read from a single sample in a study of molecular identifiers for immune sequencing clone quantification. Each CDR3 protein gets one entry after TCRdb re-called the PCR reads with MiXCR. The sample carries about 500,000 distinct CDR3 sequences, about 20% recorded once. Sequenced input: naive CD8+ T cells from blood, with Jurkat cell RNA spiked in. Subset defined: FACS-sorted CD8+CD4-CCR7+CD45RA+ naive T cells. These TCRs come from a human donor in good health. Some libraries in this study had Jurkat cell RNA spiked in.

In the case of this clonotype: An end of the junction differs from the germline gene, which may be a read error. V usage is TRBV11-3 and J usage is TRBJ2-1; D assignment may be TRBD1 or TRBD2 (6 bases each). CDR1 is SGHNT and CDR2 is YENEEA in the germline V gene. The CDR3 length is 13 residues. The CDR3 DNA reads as TGTGTCAGCAGCTTAGCCGGGGGCCATGAGCAGTTCTTC. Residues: CVSSLAGGHEQFF.

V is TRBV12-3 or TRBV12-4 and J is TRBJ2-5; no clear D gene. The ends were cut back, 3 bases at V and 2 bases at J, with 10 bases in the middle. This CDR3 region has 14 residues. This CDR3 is CASSFHGSQETQYF. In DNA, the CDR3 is TGTGCCAGCAGTTTCCACGGGTCGCAAGAGACCCAGTACTTC.

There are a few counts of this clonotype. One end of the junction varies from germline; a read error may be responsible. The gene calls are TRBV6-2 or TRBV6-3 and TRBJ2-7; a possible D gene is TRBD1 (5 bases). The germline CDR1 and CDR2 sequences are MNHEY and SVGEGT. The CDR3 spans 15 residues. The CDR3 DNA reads TGTGCCGGCAGCTACTTAGGACAAATCGGGTACGAGCAGTACTTC. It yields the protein CAGSYLGQIGYEQYF.

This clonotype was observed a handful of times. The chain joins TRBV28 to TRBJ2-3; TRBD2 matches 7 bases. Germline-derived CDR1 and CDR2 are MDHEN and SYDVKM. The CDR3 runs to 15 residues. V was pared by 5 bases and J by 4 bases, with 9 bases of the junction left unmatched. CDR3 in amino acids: CASSHYAGVSDTQYF. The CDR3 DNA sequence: TGTGCCAGCAGTCACTACGCGGGAGTGTCAGATACGCAGTATTTT.